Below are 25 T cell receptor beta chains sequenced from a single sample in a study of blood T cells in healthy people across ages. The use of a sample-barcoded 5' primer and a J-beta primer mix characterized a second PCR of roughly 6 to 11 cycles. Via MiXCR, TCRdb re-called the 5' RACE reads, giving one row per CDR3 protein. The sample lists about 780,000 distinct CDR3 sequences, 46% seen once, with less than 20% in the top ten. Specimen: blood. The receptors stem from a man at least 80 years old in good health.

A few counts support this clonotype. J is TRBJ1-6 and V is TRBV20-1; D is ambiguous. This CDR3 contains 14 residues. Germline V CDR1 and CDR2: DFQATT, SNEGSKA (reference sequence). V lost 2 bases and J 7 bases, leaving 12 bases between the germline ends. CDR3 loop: CSARSGPLNSPLHF. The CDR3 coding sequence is TGCAGTGCTAGATCTGGCCCCCTCAATTCACCCCTCCACTTT.

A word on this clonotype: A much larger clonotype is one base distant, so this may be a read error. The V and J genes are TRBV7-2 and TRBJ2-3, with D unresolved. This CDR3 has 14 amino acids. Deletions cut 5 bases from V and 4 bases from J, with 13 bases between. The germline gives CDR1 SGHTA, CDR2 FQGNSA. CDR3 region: CASSTRIGADTQYF. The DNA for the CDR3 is TGTGCCAGCAGCACAAGGATAGGTGCAGATACGCAGTATTTT.

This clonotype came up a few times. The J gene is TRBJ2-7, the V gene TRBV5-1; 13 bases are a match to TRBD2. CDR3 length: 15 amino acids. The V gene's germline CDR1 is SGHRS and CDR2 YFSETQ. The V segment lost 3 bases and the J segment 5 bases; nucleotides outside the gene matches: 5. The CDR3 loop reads CASSWTGTSGDEQYF. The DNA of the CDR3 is TGCGCCAGCAGCTGGACCGGGACTAGCGGGGACGAGCAGTACTTC.

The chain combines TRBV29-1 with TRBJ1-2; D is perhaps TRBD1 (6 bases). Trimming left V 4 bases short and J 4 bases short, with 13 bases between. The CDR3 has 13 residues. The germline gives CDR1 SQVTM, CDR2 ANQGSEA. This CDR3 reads CSVGTALLYGYTF. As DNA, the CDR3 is TGCAGCGTTGGGACAGCCCTTCTCTATGGCTACACCTTC.

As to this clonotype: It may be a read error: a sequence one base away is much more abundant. CDR3 region: CASTSQPGQGYEQYF. The CDR3 DNA sequence: TGTGCCAGCACGTCACAACCGGGACAGGGTTACGAGCAGTACTTC. This chain joins TRBV7-8 and TRBJ2-5; 9 bases agree with TRBD1. The DNA end is more similar to TRBJ2-7, so the J call may be wrong. The CDR3 spans 15 residues. Germline assignment: CDR1 SGHVS and CDR2 FQNEAQ.

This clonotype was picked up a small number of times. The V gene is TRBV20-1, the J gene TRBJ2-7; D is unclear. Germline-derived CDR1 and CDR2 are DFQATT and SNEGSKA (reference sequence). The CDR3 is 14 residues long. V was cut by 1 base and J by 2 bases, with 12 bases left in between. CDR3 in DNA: TGCAGTGCTAGAGGGAAGCAGGATCCCTACGAGCAGTACTTC. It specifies CSARGKQDPYEQYF.

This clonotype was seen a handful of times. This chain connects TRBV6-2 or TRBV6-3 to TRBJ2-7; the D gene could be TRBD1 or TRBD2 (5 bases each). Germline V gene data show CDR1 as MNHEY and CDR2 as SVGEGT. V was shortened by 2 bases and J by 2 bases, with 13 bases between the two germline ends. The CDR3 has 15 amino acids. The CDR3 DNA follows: TGTGCCAGCAGTTACCTCGGGACCATCACCTACGAGCAGTACTTC. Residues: CASSYLGTITYEQYF.

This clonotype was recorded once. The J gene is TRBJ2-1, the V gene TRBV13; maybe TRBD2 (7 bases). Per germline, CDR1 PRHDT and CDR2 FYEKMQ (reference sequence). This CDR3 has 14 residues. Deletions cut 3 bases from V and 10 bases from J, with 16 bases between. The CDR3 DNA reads TGTGCCAGCAGCTTGGGGAAGGGGGGGAACGAGCAGTTCTTC. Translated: CASSLGKGGNEQFF.

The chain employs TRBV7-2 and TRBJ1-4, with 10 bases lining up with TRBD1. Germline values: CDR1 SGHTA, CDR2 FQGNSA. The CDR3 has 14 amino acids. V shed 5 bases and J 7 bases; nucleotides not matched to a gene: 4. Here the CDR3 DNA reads TGTGCCAGCAGCCAACGGACAGGGGGTGAAAAACTGTTTTTT. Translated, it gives CASSQRTGGEKLFF.

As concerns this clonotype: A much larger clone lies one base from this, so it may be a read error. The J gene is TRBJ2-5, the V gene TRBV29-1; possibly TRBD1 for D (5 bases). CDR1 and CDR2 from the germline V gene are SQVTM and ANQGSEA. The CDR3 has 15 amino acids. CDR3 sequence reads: CSDLSGHDTYNEQYF. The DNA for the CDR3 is TGCAGTGATTTATCCGGACATGATACCTACAATGAGCAGTACTTC.

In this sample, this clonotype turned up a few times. The CDR3 region has the DNA TGTGCCAGCAGTTCTATGGCGGACAGGGGTTTGTATGAGCAGTTCTTC. Encoded protein: CASSSMADRGLYEQFF. The J gene is TRBJ2-1, the V gene TRBV6-2 or TRBV6-3, with TRBD1 matching 9 bases. With V trimmed by 4 bases and J by 8 bases, 12 bases remained unmatched. CDR3 size: 16 residues. Germline assignment: CDR1 MNHEY and CDR2 SVGEGT.

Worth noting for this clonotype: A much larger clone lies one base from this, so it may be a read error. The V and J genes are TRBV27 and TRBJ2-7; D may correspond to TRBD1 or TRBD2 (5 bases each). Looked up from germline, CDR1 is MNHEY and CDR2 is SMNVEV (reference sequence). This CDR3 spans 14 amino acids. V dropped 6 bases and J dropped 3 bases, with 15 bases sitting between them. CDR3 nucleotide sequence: TGTGCCAGCAGACTCCCGGGACGGGGCTACGAGCAGTACTTC. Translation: CASRLPGRGYEQYF.

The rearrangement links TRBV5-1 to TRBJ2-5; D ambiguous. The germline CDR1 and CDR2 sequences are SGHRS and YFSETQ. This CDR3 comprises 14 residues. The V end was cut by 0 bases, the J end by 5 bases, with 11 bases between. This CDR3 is CASSLAGQRETQYF. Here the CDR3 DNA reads TGCGCCAGCAGCTTGGCCGGGCAGAGGGAGACCCAGTACTTC.

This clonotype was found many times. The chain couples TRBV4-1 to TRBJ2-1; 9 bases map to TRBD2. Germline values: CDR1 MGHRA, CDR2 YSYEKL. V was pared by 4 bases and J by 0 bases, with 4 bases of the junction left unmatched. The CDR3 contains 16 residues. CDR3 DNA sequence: TGCGCCAGCAGCCCGACTAGCGGACACTCCTACAATGAGCAGTTCTTC. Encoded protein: CASSPTSGHSYNEQFF.

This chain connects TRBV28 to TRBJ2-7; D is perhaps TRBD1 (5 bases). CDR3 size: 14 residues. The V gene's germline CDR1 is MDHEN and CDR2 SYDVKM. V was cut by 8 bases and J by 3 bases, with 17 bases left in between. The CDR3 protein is CASYGSGSGYEQYF. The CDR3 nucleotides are TGTGCCAGCTACGGGTCAGGGTCGGGCTACGAGCAGTACTTC.

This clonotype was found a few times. DNA for the CDR3: TGCAGTGCTCCCAAAGGCTTATACTCCTACGAGCAGTACTTC. Protein: CSAPKGLYSYEQYF. V and J are TRBV20-1 and TRBJ2-7; no reliable D call. V gave up 5 bases and J gave up 0 bases, with 14 bases separating them. CDR3 length: 14 amino acids. Per germline, CDR1 DFQATT and CDR2 SNEGSKA (reference sequence).

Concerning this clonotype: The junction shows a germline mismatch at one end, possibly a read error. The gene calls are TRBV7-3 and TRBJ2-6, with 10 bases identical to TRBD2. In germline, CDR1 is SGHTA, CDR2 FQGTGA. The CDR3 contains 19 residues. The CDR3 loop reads CASSPSPGLASSGAIVLTF. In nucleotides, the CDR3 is TGTGCCAGCAGCCCGTCACCGGGACTAGCGAGCTCTGGGGCCATCGTCCTGACTTTC.

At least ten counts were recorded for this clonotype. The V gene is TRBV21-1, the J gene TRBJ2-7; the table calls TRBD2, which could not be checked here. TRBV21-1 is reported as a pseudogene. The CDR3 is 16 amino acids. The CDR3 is CASSKVRGRSTYEQYF. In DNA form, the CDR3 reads TGTGCCAGCAGCAAAGTCCGCGGGAGGTCCACCTACGAGCAGTACTTC.

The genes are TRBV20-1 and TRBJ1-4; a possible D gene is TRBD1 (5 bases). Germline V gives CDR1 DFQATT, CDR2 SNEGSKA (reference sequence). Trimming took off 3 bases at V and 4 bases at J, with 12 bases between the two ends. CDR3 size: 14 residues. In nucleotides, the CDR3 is TGCAGTGCTAGCCACGGGACCCGTAATGAAAAACTGTTTTTT. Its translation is CSASHGTRNEKLFF.

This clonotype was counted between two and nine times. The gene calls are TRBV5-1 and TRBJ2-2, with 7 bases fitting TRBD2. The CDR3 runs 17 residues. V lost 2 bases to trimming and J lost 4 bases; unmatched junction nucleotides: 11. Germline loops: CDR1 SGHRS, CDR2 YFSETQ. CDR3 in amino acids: CASSLSGAGTFTGELFF. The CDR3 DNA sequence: TGCGCCAGCAGCTTATCAGGAGCGGGGACGTTCACCGGGGAGCTGTTTTTT.

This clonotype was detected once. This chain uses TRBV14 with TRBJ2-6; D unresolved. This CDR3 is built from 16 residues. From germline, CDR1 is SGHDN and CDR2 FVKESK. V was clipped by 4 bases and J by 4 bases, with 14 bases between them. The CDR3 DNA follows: TGTGCCAGCAGCCGCCCAGGTCACGCCGGGGCCAACGTCCTGACTTTC. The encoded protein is CASSRPGHAGANVLTF.

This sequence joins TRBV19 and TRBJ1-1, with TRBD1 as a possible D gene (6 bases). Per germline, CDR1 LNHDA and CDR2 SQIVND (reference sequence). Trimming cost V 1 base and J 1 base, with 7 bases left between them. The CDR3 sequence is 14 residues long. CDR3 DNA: TGTGCCAGTAGTATAGCCAGGGGGAACACTGAAGCTTTCTTT. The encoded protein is CASSIARGNTEAFF.

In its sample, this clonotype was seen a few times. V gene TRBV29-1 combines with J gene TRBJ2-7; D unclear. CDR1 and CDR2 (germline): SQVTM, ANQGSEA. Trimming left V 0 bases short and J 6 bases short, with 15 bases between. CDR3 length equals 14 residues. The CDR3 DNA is TGCAGCGTTGAAGATCCAGCGAGCCGGAGCGAGCAGTACTTC. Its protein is CSVEDPASRSEQYF.

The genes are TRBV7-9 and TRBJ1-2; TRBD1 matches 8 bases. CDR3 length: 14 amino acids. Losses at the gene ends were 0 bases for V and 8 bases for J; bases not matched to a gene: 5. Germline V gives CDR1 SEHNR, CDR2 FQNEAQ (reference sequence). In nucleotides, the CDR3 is TGTGCCAGCAGCTTAGCGCAGGGGGCGAGGGGCTACACCTTC. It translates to CASSLAQGARGYTF. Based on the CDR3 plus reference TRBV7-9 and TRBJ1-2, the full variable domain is DTGVSQNPRHKITKRGQNVTFRCDPISEHNRLYWYRQTLGQGPEFLTYFQNEAQLEKSRLLSDRFSAERPKGSFSTLEIQRTEQGDSAMYLCASSLAQGARGYTFGSGTRLTVV.

CDR3 nucleotide sequence: TGCGCCAGCAGCTCTACACAGGGGGCGGACACCGGGGAGCTGTTTTTT. This encodes CASSSTQGADTGELFF. The chain carries TRBV5-1 and TRBJ2-2; 9 nucleotides line up with TRBD1. V lost 3 bases to trimming and J lost 3 bases; unmatched junction nucleotides: 6. The CDR3 totals 16 residues. The germline V gene has CDR1 SGHRS and CDR2 YFSETQ.